This TCR beta chain was observed in a study of blood T cell repertoires in COVID-19. About the study: Specimens from acute and convalescent COVID-19 originated in the United States, Italy and Spain.

Some clones are missing from TCRdb's copy, which holds only in-frame ones; the method was immunoSEQ multiplex PCR. The sample holds 250,000 to 350,000 clones, roughly 90% seen once. Enrollment of patients from Seattle took place during active infection, with longitudinal follow-up. Trimming cost V 7 bases and J 9 bases; bases outside gene matches: 13. CDR1 and CDR2 from the germline V gene are SGHDN and FVKESK. CDR3 length: 16 residues. The sequence came from a woman under 40 with COVID-19, enrolled during active disease. Input material: peripheral blood. V and J are TRBV14 and TRBJ2-1; 12 bases fit TRBD2. The CDR3 DNA reads as TGTGCCAGCACTCGAACTACTAGCGGGAGGTCGGGTGAGCAGTTCTTC. It yields the protein CASTRTTSGRSGEQFF.